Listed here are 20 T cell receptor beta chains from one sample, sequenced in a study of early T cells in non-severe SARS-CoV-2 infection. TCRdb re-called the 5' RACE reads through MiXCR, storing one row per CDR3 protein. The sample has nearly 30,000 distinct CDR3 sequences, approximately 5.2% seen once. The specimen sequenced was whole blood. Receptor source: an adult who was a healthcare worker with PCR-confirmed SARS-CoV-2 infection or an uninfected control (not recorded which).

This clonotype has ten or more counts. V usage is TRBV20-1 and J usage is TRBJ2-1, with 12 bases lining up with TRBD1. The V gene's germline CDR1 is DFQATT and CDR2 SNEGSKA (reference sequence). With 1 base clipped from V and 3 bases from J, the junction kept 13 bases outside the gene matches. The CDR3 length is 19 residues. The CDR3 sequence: CSARAAGTGGLPGYNEQFF. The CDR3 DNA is TGCAGTGCTAGAGCAGCCGGGACAGGGGGCCTTCCAGGCTACAATGAGCAGTTCTTC.

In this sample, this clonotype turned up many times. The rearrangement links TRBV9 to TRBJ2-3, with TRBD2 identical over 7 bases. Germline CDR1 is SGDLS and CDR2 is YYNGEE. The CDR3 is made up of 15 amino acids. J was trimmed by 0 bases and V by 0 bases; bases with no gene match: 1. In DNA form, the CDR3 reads TGTGCCAGCAGCGTAGAAGCGGGGAGCACAGATACGCAGTATTTT. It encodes CASSVEAGSTDTQYF.

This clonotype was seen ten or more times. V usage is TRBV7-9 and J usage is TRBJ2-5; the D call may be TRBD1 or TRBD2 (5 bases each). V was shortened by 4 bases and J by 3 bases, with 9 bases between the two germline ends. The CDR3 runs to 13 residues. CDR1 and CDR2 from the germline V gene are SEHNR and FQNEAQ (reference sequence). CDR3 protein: CASSSGTEETQYF. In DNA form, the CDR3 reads TGTGCCAGCAGCTCCGGGACGGAAGAGACCCAGTACTTC.

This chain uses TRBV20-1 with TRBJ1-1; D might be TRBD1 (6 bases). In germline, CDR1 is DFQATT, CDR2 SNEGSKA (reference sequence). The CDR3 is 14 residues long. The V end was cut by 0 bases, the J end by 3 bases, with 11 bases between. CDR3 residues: CSARDDDRYTEAFF. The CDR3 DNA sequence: TGCAGTGCTAGAGACGATGACAGGTACACTGAAGCTTTCTTT.

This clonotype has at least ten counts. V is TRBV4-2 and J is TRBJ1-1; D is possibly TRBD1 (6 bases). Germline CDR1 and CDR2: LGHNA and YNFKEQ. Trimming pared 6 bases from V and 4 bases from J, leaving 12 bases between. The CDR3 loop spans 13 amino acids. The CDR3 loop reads CASRRLGGTEAFF. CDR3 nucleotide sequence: TGTGCCAGCAGACGCCTAGGGGGCACTGAAGCTTTCTTT.

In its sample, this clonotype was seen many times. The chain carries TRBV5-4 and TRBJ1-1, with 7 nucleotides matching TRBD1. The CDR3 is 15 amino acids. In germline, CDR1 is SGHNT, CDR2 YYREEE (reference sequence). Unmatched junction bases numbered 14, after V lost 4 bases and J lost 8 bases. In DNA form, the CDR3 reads TGTGCCAGCAGCCCGTCACCGACAGGGTTTCCCGAAGCTTTCTTT. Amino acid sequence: CASSPSPTGFPEAFF.

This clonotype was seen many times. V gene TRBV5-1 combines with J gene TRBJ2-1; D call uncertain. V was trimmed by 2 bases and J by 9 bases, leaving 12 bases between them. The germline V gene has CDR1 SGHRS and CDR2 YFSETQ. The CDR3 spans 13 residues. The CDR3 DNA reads TGCGCCAGCAGCTTTACATTCTCGGGTGAGCAGTTCTTC. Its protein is CASSFTFSGEQFF.

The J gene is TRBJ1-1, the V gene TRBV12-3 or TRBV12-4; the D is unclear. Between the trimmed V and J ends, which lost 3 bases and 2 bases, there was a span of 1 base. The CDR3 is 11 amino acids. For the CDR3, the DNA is TGTGCCAGCAGTTTCAACACTGAAGCTTTCTTT. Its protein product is CASSFNTEAFF.

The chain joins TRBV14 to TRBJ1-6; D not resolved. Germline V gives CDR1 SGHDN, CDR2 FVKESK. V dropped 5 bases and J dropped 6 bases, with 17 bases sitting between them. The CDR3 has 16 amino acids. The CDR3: CASSSLGEALNSPLHF. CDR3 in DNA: TGTGCCAGCAGCTCCCTGGGTGAGGCGCTTAATTCACCCCTCCACTTT.

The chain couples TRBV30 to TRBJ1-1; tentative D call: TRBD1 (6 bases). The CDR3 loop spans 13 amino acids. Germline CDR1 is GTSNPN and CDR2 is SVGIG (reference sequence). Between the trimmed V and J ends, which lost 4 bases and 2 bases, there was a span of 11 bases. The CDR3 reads CAWTGTINTEAFF. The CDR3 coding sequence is TGTGCCTGGACCGGGACAATCAACACTGAAGCTTTCTTT.

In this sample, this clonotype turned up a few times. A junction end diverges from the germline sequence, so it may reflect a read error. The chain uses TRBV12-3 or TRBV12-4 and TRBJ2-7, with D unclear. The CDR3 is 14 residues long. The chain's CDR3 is CGSRPKETPDEQYF. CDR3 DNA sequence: TGTGGCAGCAGGCCCAAGGAGACACCTGACGAGCAGTACTTC.

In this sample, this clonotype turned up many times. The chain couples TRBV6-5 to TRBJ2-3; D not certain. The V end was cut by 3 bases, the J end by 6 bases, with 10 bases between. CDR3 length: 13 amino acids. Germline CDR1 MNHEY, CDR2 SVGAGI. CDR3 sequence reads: CASSYYGKDTQYF. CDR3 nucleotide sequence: TGTGCCAGCAGTTATTATGGCAAGGATACGCAGTATTTT.

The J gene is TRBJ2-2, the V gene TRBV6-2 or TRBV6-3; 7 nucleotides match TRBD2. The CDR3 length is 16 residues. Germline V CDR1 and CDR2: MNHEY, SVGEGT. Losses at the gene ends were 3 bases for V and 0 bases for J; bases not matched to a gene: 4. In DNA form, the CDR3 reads TGTGCCAGCAGTTATGGGAGGGGCGCGAACACCGGGGAGCTGTTTTTT. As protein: CASSYGRGANTGELFF.

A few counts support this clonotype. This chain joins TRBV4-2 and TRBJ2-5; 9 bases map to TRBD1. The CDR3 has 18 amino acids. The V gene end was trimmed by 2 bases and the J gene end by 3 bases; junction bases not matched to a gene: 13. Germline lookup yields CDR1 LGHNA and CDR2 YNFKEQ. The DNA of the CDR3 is TGTGCCAGCAGCCAATACAGGGGGCCGACGGGCTTTGAAGAGACCCAGTACTTC. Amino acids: CASSQYRGPTGFEETQYF.

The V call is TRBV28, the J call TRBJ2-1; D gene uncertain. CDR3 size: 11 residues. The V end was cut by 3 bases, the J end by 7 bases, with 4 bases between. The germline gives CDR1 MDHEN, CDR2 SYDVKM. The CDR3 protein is CASSFINEQFF. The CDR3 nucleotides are TGTGCCAGCAGTTTTATAAATGAGCAGTTCTTC.

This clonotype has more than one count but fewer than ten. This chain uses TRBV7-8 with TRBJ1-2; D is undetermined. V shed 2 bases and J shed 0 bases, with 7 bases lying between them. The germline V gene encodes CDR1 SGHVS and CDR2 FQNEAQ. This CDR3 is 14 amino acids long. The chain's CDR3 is CASSLSTTNYGYTF. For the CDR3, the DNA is TGTGCCAGCAGCTTAAGCACAACTAACTATGGCTACACCTTC. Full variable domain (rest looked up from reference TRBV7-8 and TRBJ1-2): GAGVSQSPRYKVAKRGQDVALRCDPISGHVSLFWYQQALGQGPEFLTYFQNEAQLDKSGLPSDRFFAERPEGSVSTLKIQRTQQEDSAVYLCASSLSTTNYGYTFGSGTRLTVV.

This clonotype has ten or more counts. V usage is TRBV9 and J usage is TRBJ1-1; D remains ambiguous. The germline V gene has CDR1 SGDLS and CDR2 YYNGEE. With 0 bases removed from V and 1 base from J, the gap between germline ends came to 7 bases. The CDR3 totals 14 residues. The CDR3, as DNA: TGTGCCAGCAGCGTAGGGCAGCAGAACACTGAAGCTTTCTTT. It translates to CASSVGQQNTEAFF.

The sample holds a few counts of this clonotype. The CDR3 bases are TGTGCCAGCAGCCAAGCGAGCGGGGGGTACAATGAGCAGTTCTTC. It encodes CASSQASGGYNEQFF. The rearrangement uses TRBV14 and TRBJ2-1; 9 bases align to TRBD2. This CDR3 spans 15 amino acids. The V gene's germline CDR1 is SGHDN and CDR2 FVKESK. J lost 4 bases, V lost 1 base, and 2 bases had no gene match. Supplemented by reference TRBV14 and TRBJ2-1, the full variable domain reads EAGVTQFPSHSVIEKGQTVTLRCDPISGHDNLYWYRRVMGKEIKFLLHFVKESKQDESGMPNNRFLAERTGGTYSTLKVQPAELEDSGVYFCASSQASGGYNEQFFGPGTRLTVL.

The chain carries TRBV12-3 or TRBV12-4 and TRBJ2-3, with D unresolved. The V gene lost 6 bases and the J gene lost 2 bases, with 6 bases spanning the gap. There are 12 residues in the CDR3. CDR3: CASRLPTDTQYF. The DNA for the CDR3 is TGTGCCAGCAGGCTACCCACAGATACGCAGTATTTT.

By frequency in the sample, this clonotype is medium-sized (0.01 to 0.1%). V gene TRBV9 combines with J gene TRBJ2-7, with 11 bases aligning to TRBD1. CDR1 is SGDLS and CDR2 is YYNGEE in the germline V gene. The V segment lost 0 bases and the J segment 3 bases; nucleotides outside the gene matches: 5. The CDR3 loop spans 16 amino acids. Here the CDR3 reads CASSVGGTGGGYEQYF. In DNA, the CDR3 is TGTGCCAGCAGCGTAGGAGGGACAGGGGGTGGCTACGAGCAGTACTTC.